This T cell receptor beta chain is from a study of blood T cell repertoires in COVID-19. Study summary: Acute and convalescent COVID-19 specimens originated in the United States, Italy and Spain. Sample material is recorded as cDNA or gDNA derived from T cells, B-cell-depleted T cells, or PBMCs.

The CDR3 covers 16 residues. Germline values: CDR1 SGHAT, CDR2 FQNNGV. Losses at the gene ends were 5 bases for V and 7 bases for J; bases not matched to a gene: 8. Per the original methods: The authors estimated nucleated cell counts from reference gene primer amplification. Sequencing was performed with immunoSEQ multiplex PCR; in TCRdb, only in-frame clones are kept and a portion is missing. The V and J calls and the clone size are those of that table, but D and trimming were determined from the DNA. The data contain approximately 160,000 clones, over 70% of them singletons. This TCR was sampled from a woman older than 75 with active or convalescent COVID-19. Sequences were obtained from peripheral blood. This chain connects TRBV11-2 to TRBJ1-6; TRBD1 aligns across 10 bases. This CDR3 reads CASSDSRQGANSPLHF. CDR3 sequence (DNA): TGTGCCAGCAGCGATTCCCGACAGGGGGCGAATTCACCCCTCCACTTT.